Listed below are T cell receptor beta chains from one sample, sequenced in a study of T-cell memory formation after mild COVID-19. One entry per CDR3 protein, called by TCRdb with MiXCR from the 5' RACE reads. The sample contains 550,000 to 700,000 distinct CDR3 sequences, roughly 18% of which appear only once. Sequenced sample: PBMCs or a T cell subset sorted from them (not recorded which). The receptors were gathered from an adult woman who had mild COVID-19 (a few samples of this study predate the infection). Cell type and time point are not known. Each CDR3 is given with its conserved first and last residue.

TRBV6-2/TRBV6-3,18,CASSYRVYSVALQETQYF
TRBV10-3,14,CAISPGTSQETQYF
TRBV19,15,CASRRMGQGATEAFF
TRBV20-1,15,CSAKPGGSYNSPLHF
TRBV30,17,CAWKGDRFGISDSPLHF
TRBV7-2,14,CASSWSKGAETQYF
TRBV4-2,15,CASSQDRGARTEAFF
TRBV7-3,18,CASSLQHKGLAVYNEQFF
TRBV20-1,13,CSGQAVGNQPQHF
TRBV5-1,14,CASSLYSMNTEAFF
TRBV18,13,CASSPRVIHEQYF
TRBV5-1,14,CASRRQTVQETQYF
TRBV20-1,15,CSARDRSRVVDTQYF
TRBV7-6,16,CASHNMGREDEDTQYF
TRBV5-1,17,CASSFGQGPIYDTEAFF
TRBV3-1,15,CASSQGGGGNQPQHF
TRBV4-3,15,CASSRDSRDRETQYF
TRBV4-1,16,CASSQDGGLGNQPQHF
TRBV5-6,13,CASSLGRPGGYTF
TRBV12-3/TRBV12-4,17,CASSYVLGSLSGNTIYF
TRBV18,15,CASSEPGTEGNTIYF
TRBV20-1,14,CSARDVSSSYEQYF
TRBV29-1,15,CSVEEEGANTGELFF
TRBV29-1,14,CSVARLAGAGELFF
TRBV5-6,15,CASSPALRGVNIQYF